This T cell receptor (beta chain) derives from a study of T cell repertoires in cytomegalovirus infection. TCRdb reanalysed the reads using MiXCR and keeps one entry per CDR3 protein. Of roughly 600,000 distinct CDR3 sequences listed, 24% were seen once; the top ten hold roughly 8%. Turning to this clonotype: Its antigen remains unknown.

Findings of the study overall: Accumulated public TCR beta family frequency recognized individuals carrying CMV together with the relevant HLA. The ex vivo response was dominated by HLA-C-restricted CMV-specific TCR beta clonotypes.

Germline V gene sequence: CDR1 DFQATT, CDR2 SNEGSKA (reference sequence). The CDR3 contains 16 residues. With 2 bases removed from V and 2 bases from J, the gap between germline ends came to 18 bases. The sequenced sample consisted of CD8+ T cells from PBMCs. The sequence derives from a human donor in good health (CMV status not recorded). Some clones in this sample may be carry-over from other donors' samples. The V call is TRBV20-1, the J call TRBJ1-2; no clear D gene. The CDR3 protein is CSARLPGYLTNYGYTF. CDR3 DNA: TGCAGTGCTAGACTCCCCGGTTATCTAACCAACTATGGCTACACCTTC.